A single sample gave rise to the 4 T cell receptor beta chains below, sequenced in a study of cytomegalovirus exposure and HLA in healthy donors. PCR amplification relied on 60 Vbeta primers (plus 13 Jbeta primers). Using immunoSEQ multiplex PCR, the repertoire was profiled, and TCRdb retains in-frame clones only, with some absent. The table has about 170,000 clones, more than 65% seen once. The sample was PBMCs. Receptor source: a male donor in good health and CMV-seronegative.

This chain links TRBV6-5 with TRBJ2-7; D possibly corresponds to TRBD2 (6 bases). The germline CDR1 and CDR2 sequences are MNHEY and SVGAGI. The CDR3 runs 16 residues. Trimming shortened V by 2 bases and J by 2 bases, and 16 bases separated the two germline ends. CDR3 region: CASSYVGTSSTYEQYF. DNA of the CDR3: TGTGCCAGCAGTTACGTTGGGACTTCCTCCACCTACGAGCAGTACTTC.

This clone was seen more than once but under ten times. The chain is built from TRBV15 and TRBJ2-7, with TRBD1 as a possible D gene (6 bases). CDR3 size: 13 residues. CDR1 and CDR2 (germline): LNHNV, YYDKDF (reference sequence). V dropped 4 bases and J dropped 4 bases, with 11 bases sitting between them. DNA for the CDR3: TGTGCCACCAGCACACTCAGGGGATACGAGCAGTACTTC. This translates into CATSTLRGYEQYF.

The chain joins TRBV7-9 to TRBJ2-5; 13 nucleotides match TRBD2. CDR3 size: 19 residues. The junction had 10 bases not matched to a gene; V was cut back by 1 base and J by 2 bases. Germline CDR1 SEHNR, CDR2 FQNEAQ (reference sequence). The CDR3 region has the DNA TGTGCCAGCAGCTTAGGGAGTTTGGGACTAGCGGGACCTCAAGAGACCCAGTACTTC. This gives the protein CASSLGSLGLAGPQETQYF.

With respect to this clone: Other DNA sequences in this specimen translate into the identical CDR3. The CDR3 DNA reads as TGTGCCAGTAGTATAACAGGGGGCAATCAGCCCCAGCATTTT. The encoded protein is CASSITGGNQPQHF. The chain combines TRBV19 with TRBJ1-5; 7 nucleotides line up with TRBD1. Per the germline V gene, CDR1 is LNHDA and CDR2 is SQIVND (reference sequence). J lost 2 bases, V lost 2 bases, and 0 bases had no gene match. The CDR3 runs 14 residues. The full variable domain, rest sourced from reference TRBV19 and TRBJ1-5, is DGGITQSPKYLFRKEGQNVTLSCEQNLNHDAMYWYRQDPGQGLRLIYYSQIVNDFQKGDIAEGYSVSREKKESFPLTVTSAQKNPTAFYLCASSITGGNQPQHFGDGTRLSIL.